This is a list of T cell receptor beta chains from one sample in a study of shared clonotypes between healthy human individuals. Using immunoSEQ multiplex PCR, the repertoire was profiled, and TCRdb retains in-frame clones only, with some absent. The sample holds about 2 million clones; approximately 94% are singletons and the top ten take roughly 1%. Sequencing was performed on naive CD8+ T cells sorted from blood. All receptors come from a man aged 18 to 29 in good health. The CDR3 runs from the conserved cysteine through the conserved F or W. A D gene is named only where the DNA matches it firmly. Clone sizes are given selectively: once, few, many, or a class where the clone is expanded.

TRBV2	TRBJ2-7	.	.	CASSDPRQFQTYEQYF	TGTGCCAGCAGTGACCCTAGACAGTTCCAAACCTACGAGCAGTACTTC
TRBV29-1	TRBJ1-2	.	.	CSVEDPDGAGANYGYTF	TGCAGCGTTGAAGATCCGGATGGGGCGGGTGCTAACTATGGCTACACCTTC
TRBV11-2	TRBJ2-4	TRBD2	.	CASSSPGTSGGGNIQYF	TGTGCCAGCAGCTCGCCCGGGACTAGCGGGGGAGGAAACATTCAGTACTTC
TRBV14	TRBJ1-6	.	.	CASSQDWGSPLHF	TGTGCCAGCAGCCAAGACTGGGGATCACCCCTCCACTTT
TRBV14	TRBJ2-7	.	.	CASSQGPGGSYEQYF	TGTGCCAGCAGCCAAGGCCCAGGGGGGTCCTACGAGCAGTACTTC
TRBV10-3	TRBJ2-5	.	.	CATSRTNQETQYF	TGTGCCACCAGCCGGACAAATCAAGAGACCCAGTACTTC
TRBV6-5	TRBJ2-7	TRBD1	.	CASRSRDSSYEQYF	TGTGCCAGCAGGTCCCGGGACAGTTCCTACGAGCAGTACTTC
TRBV4-3	TRBJ2-2	.	few	CASSQAGNTGELFF	TGCGCCAGCAGCCAAGCCGGGAACACCGGGGAGCTGTTTTTT
TRBV4-1	TRBJ2-1	.	.	CASSQAAPGPEQFF	TGCGCCAGCAGCCAAGCCGCTCCGGGACCCGAGCAGTTCTTC
TRBV6-5	TRBJ1-2	.	.	CASTPGYGYTF	TGTGCCAGCACCCCTGGCTATGGCTACACCTTC
TRBV6-1	TRBJ2-7	.	.	CASRKGGTGPYEQYF	TGTGCCAGCAGGAAGGGGGGGACGGGCCCCTACGAGCAGTACTTC